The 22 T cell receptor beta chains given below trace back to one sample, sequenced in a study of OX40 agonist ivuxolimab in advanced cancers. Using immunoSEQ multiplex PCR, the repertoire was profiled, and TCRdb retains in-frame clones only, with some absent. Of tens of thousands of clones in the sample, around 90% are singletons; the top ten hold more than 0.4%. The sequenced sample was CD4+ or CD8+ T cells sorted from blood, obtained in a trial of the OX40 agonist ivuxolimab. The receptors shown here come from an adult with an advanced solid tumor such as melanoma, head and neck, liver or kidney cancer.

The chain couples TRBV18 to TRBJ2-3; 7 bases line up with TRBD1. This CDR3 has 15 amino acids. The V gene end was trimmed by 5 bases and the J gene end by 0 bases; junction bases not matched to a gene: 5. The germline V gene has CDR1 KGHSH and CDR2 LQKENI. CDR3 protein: CASSARQGSTDTQYF. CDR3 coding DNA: TGTGCCAGCTCAGCCAGACAGGGAAGCACAGATACGCAGTATTTT.

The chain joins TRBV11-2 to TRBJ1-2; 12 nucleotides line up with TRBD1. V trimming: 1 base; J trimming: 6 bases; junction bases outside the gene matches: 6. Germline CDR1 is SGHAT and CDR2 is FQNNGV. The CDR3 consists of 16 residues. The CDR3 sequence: CASSLVGTGGRNGYTF. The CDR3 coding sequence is TGTGCCAGCAGCTTAGTAGGGACAGGGGGCCGCAATGGCTACACCTTC.

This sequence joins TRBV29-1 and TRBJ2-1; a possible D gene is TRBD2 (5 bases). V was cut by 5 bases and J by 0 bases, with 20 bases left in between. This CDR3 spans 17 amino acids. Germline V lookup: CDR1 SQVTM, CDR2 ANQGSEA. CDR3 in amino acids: CSVHKTGLSSSYNEQFF. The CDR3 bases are TGCAGCGTTCATAAAACCGGACTCTCGAGCTCCTACAATGAGCAGTTCTTC.

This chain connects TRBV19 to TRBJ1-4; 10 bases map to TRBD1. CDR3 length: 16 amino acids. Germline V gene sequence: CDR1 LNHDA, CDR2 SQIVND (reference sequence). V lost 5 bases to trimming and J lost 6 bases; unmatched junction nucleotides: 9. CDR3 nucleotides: TGTGCCAGTAGTCCACGAACCGGGACAGGGGATGAAAAACTGTTTTTT. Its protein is CASSPRTGTGDEKLFF. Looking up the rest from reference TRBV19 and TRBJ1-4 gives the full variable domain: DGGITQSPKYLFRKEGQNVTLSCEQNLNHDAMYWYRQDPGQGLRLIYYSQIVNDFQKGDIAEGYSVSREKKESFPLTVTSAQKNPTAFYLCASSPRTGTGDEKLFFGSGTQLSVL.

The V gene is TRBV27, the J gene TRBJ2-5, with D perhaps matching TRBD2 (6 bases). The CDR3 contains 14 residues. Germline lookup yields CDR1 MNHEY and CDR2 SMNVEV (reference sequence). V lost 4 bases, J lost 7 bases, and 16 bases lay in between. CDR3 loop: CASSSPLHGGTQYF. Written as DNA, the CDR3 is TGTGCCAGCAGTTCCCCGCTTCACGGGGGGACCCAGTACTTC.

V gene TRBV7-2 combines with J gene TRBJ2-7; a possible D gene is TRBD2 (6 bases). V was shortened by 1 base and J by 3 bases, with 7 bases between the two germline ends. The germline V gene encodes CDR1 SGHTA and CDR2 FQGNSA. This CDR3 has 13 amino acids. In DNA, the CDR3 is TGTGCCAGCAGCTTAGTGGGGGGCTACGAGCAGTACTTC. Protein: CASSLVGGYEQYF. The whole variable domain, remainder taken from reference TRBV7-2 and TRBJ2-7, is GAGVSQSPSNKVTEKGKDVELRCDPISGHTALYWYRQSLGQGLEFLIYFQGNSAPDKSGLPSDRFSAERTGGSVSTLTIQRTQQEDSAVYLCASSLVGGYEQYFGPGTRLTVT.

DNA of the CDR3: TGTGCCATCAGGGACGGACTAGCGGGCCAGAACACCGGGGAGCTGTTTTTT. Its translation is CAIRDGLAGQNTGELFF. J is TRBJ2-2 and V is TRBV10-3, with TRBD2 matching 11 bases. V was clipped by 6 bases and J by 1 base; unmatched bases: 7. The CDR3 length is 17 residues. Germline CDR1 ENHRY, CDR2 SYGVKD.

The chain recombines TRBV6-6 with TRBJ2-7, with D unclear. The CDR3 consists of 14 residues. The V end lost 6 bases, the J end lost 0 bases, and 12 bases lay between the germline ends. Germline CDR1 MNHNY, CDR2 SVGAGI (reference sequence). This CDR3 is CASSVMTSSYEQYF. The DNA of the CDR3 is TGTGCCAGCAGCGTCATGACAAGCTCCTACGAGCAGTACTTC.

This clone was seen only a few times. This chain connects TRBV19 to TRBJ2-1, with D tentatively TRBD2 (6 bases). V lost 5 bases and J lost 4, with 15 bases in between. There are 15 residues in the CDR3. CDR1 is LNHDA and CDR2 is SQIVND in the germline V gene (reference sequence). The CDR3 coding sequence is TGTGCCAGTAGTCAAGCGGGCATGGGATACAATGAGCAGTTCTTC. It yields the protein CASSQAGMGYNEQFF.

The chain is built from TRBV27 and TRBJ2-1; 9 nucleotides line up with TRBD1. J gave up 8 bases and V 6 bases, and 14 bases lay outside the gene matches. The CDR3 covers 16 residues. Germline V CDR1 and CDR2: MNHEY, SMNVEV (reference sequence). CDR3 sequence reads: CASRGWGGTGPDEQFF. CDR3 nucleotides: TGTGCCAGCAGAGGTTGGGGCGGGACAGGGCCCGATGAGCAGTTCTTC.

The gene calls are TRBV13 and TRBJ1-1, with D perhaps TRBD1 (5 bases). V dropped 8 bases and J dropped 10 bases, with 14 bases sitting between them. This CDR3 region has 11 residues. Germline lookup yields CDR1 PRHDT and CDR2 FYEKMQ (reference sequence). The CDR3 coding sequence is TGTGCCAGCGCCCAGGGAAGCCGAGCTTTCTTT. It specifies CASAQGSRAFF.

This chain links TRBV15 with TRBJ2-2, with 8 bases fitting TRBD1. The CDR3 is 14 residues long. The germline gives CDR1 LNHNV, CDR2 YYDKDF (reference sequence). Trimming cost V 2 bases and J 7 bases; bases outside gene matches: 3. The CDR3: CATSRQGAYGELFF. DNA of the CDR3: TGTGCCACCAGCAGACAGGGGGCGTACGGGGAGCTGTTTTTT.

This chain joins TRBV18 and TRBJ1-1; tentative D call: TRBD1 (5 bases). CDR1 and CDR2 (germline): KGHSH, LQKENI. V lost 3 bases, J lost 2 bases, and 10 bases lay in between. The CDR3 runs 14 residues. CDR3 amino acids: CASSPTTANTEAFF. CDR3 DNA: TGTGCCAGCTCACCGACGACAGCAAACACTGAAGCTTTCTTT.

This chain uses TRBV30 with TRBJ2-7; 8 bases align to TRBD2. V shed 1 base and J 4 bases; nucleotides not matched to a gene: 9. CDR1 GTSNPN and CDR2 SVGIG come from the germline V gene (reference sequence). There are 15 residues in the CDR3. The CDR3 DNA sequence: TGTGCCTGGAGTGAAGGAATCCCGGGAGGGTACGAGCAGTACTTC. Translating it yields CAWSEGIPGGYEQYF.

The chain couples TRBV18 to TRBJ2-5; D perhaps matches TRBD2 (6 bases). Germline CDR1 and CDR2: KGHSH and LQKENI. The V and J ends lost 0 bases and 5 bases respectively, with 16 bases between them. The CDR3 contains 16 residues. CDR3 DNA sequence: TGTGCCAGCTCACCACCCCGACTAGTATTGGGGGAGACCCAGTACTTC. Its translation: CASSPPRLVLGETQYF.

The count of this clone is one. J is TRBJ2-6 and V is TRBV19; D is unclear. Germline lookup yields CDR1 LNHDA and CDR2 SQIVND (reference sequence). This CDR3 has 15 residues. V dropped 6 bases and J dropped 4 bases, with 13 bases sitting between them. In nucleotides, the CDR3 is TGTGCCAGTAGAACAAAGGTGTTCGGGGCCAACGTCCTGACTTTC. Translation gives CASRTKVFGANVLTF.

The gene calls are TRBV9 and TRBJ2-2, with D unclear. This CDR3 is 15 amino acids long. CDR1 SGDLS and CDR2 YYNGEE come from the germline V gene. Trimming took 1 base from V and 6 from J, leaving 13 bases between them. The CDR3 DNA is TGTGCCAGCAGCGTATTGGACGCCGCGGCCGGGGAGCTGTTTTTT. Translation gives CASSVLDAAAGELFF.

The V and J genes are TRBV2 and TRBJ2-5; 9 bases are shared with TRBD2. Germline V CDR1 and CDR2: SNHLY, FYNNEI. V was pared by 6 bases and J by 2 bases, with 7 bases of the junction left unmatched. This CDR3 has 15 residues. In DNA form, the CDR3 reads TGTGCCAGCAGCCCGGGACTAGCCATACAAGAGACCCAGTACTTC. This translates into CASSPGLAIQETQYF.

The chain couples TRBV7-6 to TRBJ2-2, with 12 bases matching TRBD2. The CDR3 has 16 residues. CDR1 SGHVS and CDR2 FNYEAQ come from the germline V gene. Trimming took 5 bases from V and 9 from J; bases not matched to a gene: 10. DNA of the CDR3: TGTGCCAGCAGCCCTCTGACTAGCGGGAGAGTTCGGGAGCTGTTTTTT. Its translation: CASSPLTSGRVRELFF.

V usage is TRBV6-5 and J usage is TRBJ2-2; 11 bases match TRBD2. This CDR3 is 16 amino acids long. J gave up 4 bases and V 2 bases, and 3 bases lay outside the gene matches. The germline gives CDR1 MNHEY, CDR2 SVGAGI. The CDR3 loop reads CASSYRGTSGTGELFF. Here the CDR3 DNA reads TGTGCCAGCAGTTACCGTGGGACTAGCGGCACCGGGGAGCTGTTTTTT.

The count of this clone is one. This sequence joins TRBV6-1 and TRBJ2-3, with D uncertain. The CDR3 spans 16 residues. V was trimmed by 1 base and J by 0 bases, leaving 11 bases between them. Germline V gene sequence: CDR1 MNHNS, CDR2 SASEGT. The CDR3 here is CASSEVARLSTDTQYF. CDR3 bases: TGTGCCAGCAGTGAAGTGGCGCGGCTTAGCACAGATACGCAGTATTTT.

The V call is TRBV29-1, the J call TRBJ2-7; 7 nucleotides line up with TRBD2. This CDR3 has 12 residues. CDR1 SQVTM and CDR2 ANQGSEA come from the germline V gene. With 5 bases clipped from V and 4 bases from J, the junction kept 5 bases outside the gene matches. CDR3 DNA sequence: TGCAGCGTTCAGCGGGATAGATACGAGCAGTACTTC. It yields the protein CSVQRDRYEQYF.